Reported below is one T cell receptor (beta chain). Original methodology: Quantification of nucleated cells was approximated via reference gene primer amplification. TCRdb's table, derived via immunoSEQ multiplex PCR, lists solely in-frame clones and lacks some. The V and J calls and clone size were taken over from that table, and D and trimming were inferred from the DNA. Of 55,000 to 75,000 clones listed, more than 75% are singletons. Per germline, CDR1 LGHDT and CDR2 YNNKEL (reference sequence). The CDR3 covers 15 residues. V gave up 1 base and J gave up 2 bases, with 11 bases separating them. The entry originates in a study of blood T cell repertoires in COVID-19. Study information: The study drew acute and convalescent COVID-19 samples from the United States, Italy and Spain. The cDNA or gDNA used as material had been derived from T cells, B-cell-depleted T cells, or PBMCs.

The sequence came from a human donor with active COVID-19. The donor label of this sample is uncertain. The chain carries TRBV3-1 (or the pseudogene TRBV3-2) and TRBJ1-1; D ambiguous. Sequenced input: peripheral blood. The CDR3 sequence is CASSQGLVVNTEAFF. CDR3 nucleotides: TGTGCCAGCAGCCAAGGGTTAGTAGTAAACACTGAAGCTTTCTTT.